The 32 T cell receptor beta chains below come from one sample, sequenced in a study of blood T cell repertoires in COVID-19. Using immunoSEQ multiplex PCR, the repertoire was profiled, and TCRdb retains in-frame clones only, with some absent. The sample comprises hundreds of thousands of clones, roughly 89% of which are singletons, and under 9.5% rests with the top ten. The material sequenced was PBMCs or T cells enriched from blood (not recorded which). These receptors originate from a middle-aged man who had recovered from COVID-19.

The chain recombines TRBV7-2 with TRBJ2-1, with D perhaps matching TRBD2 (6 bases). The CDR3 contains 15 residues. Deletions cut 2 bases from V and 6 bases from J, with 14 bases between. Germline CDR1 is SGHTA and CDR2 is FQGNSA. The CDR3 DNA reads as TGTGCCAGCAGCTTACCCAATGGACTAACCAATGAGCAGTTCTTC. It codes for CASSLPNGLTNEQFF.

The chain joins TRBV20-1 to TRBJ1-5, with a weak D call TRBD1 (6 bases). Germline V gene data show CDR1 as DFQATT and CDR2 as SNEGSKA (reference sequence). CDR3 length equals 18 residues. Trimming removed 3 bases from V and 0 bases from J, with 21 bases in between. The CDR3 sequence: CSASTKRGGLYSNQPQHF. CDR3 DNA sequence: TGCAGTGCTAGTACCAAACGGGGGGGCCTATATAGCAATCAGCCCCAGCATTTT.

The gene calls are TRBV9 and TRBJ2-3; possible D gene TRBD2, 5 bases. This CDR3 region has 15 residues. Germline CDR1 SGDLS, CDR2 YYNGEE. The V and J ends lost 1 base and 2 bases respectively, with 11 bases between them. CDR3 protein: CASSVWEFPTDTQYF. The CDR3 nucleotides read TGTGCCAGCAGCGTATGGGAGTTCCCCACAGATACGCAGTATTTT.

This rearrangement joins TRBV7-6 to TRBJ1-1, with D perhaps matching TRBD1 (6 bases). The CDR3 is 15 amino acids. Trimming stripped 5 bases from V and 1 base from J, with 14 bases between. Germline V lookup: CDR1 SGHVS, CDR2 FNYEAQ. The CDR3 here is CASSTSGAANTEAFF. The CDR3 DNA follows: TGTGCCAGCAGCACATCAGGGGCGGCGAACACTGAAGCTTTCTTT.

The gene calls are TRBV18 and TRBJ2-3; D call uncertain. V shed 1 base and J shed 3 bases, with 5 bases lying between them. This CDR3 is 13 amino acids long. The germline V gene has CDR1 KGHSH and CDR2 LQKENI. CDR3 in DNA: TGTGCCAGCTCACCACTGACAACAGATACGCAGTATTTT. This translates into CASSPLTTDTQYF.

This chain links TRBV14 with TRBJ1-2; D remains unclear. The CDR3 is 12 residues long. Germline CDR1 and CDR2: SGHDN and FVKESK. V lost 1 base and J lost 7, with 7 bases in between. CDR3 sequence (DNA): TGTGCCAGCAGCCAAGTAGGGAGTGGCTACACCTTC. It is translated as CASSQVGSGYTF.

The chain recombines TRBV12-3 or TRBV12-4 with TRBJ1-4; D is ambiguous. There are 13 residues in the CDR3. The V end was cut by 8 bases, the J end by 3 bases, with 10 bases between. The CDR3 sequence is CASLGDPNEKLFF. The CDR3 bases are TGTGCCAGCTTAGGAGATCCTAATGAAAAACTGTTTTTT.

The V and J genes are TRBV10-3 and TRBJ2-7; 7 bases fit TRBD1. V dropped 2 bases and J dropped 0; count of bases not matched to a gene: 4. The CDR3 sequence is 15 residues long. Germline loops: CDR1 ENHRY, CDR2 SYGVKD. CDR3 nucleotides: TGTGCCATCAGTGAGCAAACAGGGGCCTCCTACGAGCAGTACTTC. It codes for CAISEQTGASYEQYF.

The chain is built from TRBV5-5 and TRBJ1-1, with TRBD1 identical over 9 bases. Germline lookup yields CDR1 SGHKS and CDR2 YYEKEE (reference sequence). V trimming: 2 bases; J trimming: 5 bases; junction bases outside the gene matches: 7. This CDR3 comprises 15 residues. The CDR3 loop is CASSLTGTGLTEAFF. CDR3 in DNA: TGTGCCAGCAGCTTAACCGGGACAGGGCTAACTGAAGCTTTCTTT.

The chain links TRBV7-9 to TRBJ1-1; 7 nucleotides align to TRBD1. The V gene's germline CDR1 is SEHNR and CDR2 FQNEAQ (reference sequence). The junction had 5 bases not matched to a gene; V was cut back by 5 bases and J by 5 bases. The CDR3 sequence is 13 residues long. CDR3 sequence: CASSPGTVTEAFF. CDR3 in DNA: TGTGCCAGCAGCCCGGGGACAGTTACTGAAGCTTTCTTT.

On this clone itself: Different DNA sequences within this sample yield the same CDR3. The chain carries TRBV5-1 and TRBJ2-3; maybe TRBD1 (6 bases). The germline V gene has CDR1 SGHRS and CDR2 YFSETQ. Trimming cost V 1 base and J 1 base, with 7 bases left between them. The length of the CDR3 is 14 residues. CDR3 DNA: TGCGCCAGCAGCTTGTCAGGGGGCACAGATACGCAGTATTTT. Translated: CASSLSGGTDTQYF. Looking up the rest from reference TRBV5-1 and TRBJ2-3 gives the full variable domain: KAGVTQTPRYLIKTRGQQVTLSCSPISGHRSVSWYQQTPGQGLQFLFEYFSETQRNKGNFPGRFSGRQFSNSRSEMNVSTLELGDSALYLCASSLSGGTDTQYFGPGTRLTVL.

The V gene is TRBV5-5, the J gene TRBJ1-2; no definite D call. Germline CDR1 SGHKS, CDR2 YYEKEE (reference sequence). CDR3 size: 13 residues. V was cut by 1 base and J by 1 base, with 5 bases left in between. The DNA for the CDR3 is TGTGCCAGCAGCTTGTCGTATAACTATGGCTACACCTTC. Protein sequence: CASSLSYNYGYTF.

V gene TRBV9 combines with J gene TRBJ2-3, with D possibly matching TRBD1 (6 bases). V was trimmed by 4 bases and J by 6 bases, leaving 15 bases between them. Germline V gene data show CDR1 as SGDLS and CDR2 as YYNGEE. The CDR3 has 14 residues. The CDR3 loop is CASSPQGHSDTQYF. As DNA, the CDR3 is TGTGCCAGCAGCCCCCAGGGACATTCCGATACGCAGTATTTT.

This chain uses TRBV12-1 with TRBJ2-5; TRBD2 reflects the table's D call only, with no check against the DNA. TRBV12-1 counts as a pseudogene. This CDR3 comprises 16 residues. The CDR3 protein is CASSLSSGRARETQYF. In nucleotides, the CDR3 is TGTGCCAGCAGCCTGTCTAGCGGGAGGGCGAGAGAGACCCAGTACTTC.

This clone occurred once. This chain joins TRBV3-1 (or the pseudogene TRBV3-2) and TRBJ2-1, with 12 bases lining up with TRBD2. Losses at the gene ends were 7 bases for V and 4 bases for J; bases not matched to a gene: 5. The germline CDR1 and CDR2 sequences are LGHDT and YNNKEL (reference sequence). The CDR3 extends over 15 amino acids. The CDR3 loop reads CASKRTSGIYNEQFF. The CDR3 nucleotides are TGTGCCAGCAAGCGGACTAGCGGGATATACAATGAGCAGTTCTTC.

The chain recombines TRBV19 with TRBJ1-5; D uncertain. The germline gives CDR1 LNHDA, CDR2 SQIVND (reference sequence). CDR3 length equals 16 residues. V lost 3 bases to trimming and J lost 6 bases, with 18 bases between them. Here the CDR3 DNA reads TGTGCCAGTAGTATTGTCGGAACGGAGCCCGGTCAGCCCCAGCATTTT. Translation gives CASSIVGTEPGQPQHF.

The rearrangement joins TRBV19 to TRBJ2-2; possibly TRBD1 for D (6 bases). Trimming removed 5 bases at V and 1 base at J, with 17 bases between. The CDR3 loop spans 17 amino acids. In germline, CDR1 is LNHDA, CDR2 SQIVND (reference sequence). The CDR3 nucleotides are TGTGCCAGTAGTGTAAACAGGGTCTTGGGGAACACCGGGGAGCTGTTTTTT. Its protein product is CASSVNRVLGNTGELFF.

This chain joins TRBV6-5 and TRBJ2-7; D not certain. Deletions cut 2 bases from V and 3 bases from J, with 11 bases between. The CDR3 has 14 residues. From germline, CDR1 is MNHEY and CDR2 SVGAGI. The CDR3: CASSYGHSYYEQYF. Written as DNA, the CDR3 is TGTGCCAGCAGTTACGGCCACAGTTACTACGAGCAGTACTTC.

V and J are TRBV6-5 and TRBJ2-5, with TRBD2 matching over 14 bases. The CDR3 runs to 15 residues. V gave up 5 bases and J gave up 5 bases; unmatched junction bases: 4. CDR1 is MNHEY, CDR2 SVGAGI, per germline. CDR3 bases: TGTGCCAGCAGTCGGACTAGCGGGGGGTACGAGACCCAGTACTTC. Its protein product is CASSRTSGGYETQYF.

The sample holds one count of this clone. J is TRBJ2-1 and V is TRBV3-1 (or the pseudogene TRBV3-2); TRBD2 aligns across 8 bases. CDR3 length equals 17 residues. With 1 base clipped from V and 9 bases from J, the junction kept 14 bases outside the gene matches. From germline, CDR1 is LGHDT and CDR2 YNNKEL (reference sequence). CDR3 DNA: TGTGCCAGCAGCCAAGTTTTGACGGGACTAGGGGGGGGTGAGCAGTTCTTC. Translation: CASSQVLTGLGGGEQFF.

The CDR3 DNA reads TGTGCCAGCAGCTGGACAGGGAGGGATGAGCAGTTCTTC. It codes for CASSWTGRDEQFF. This chain connects TRBV12-3 or TRBV12-4 to TRBJ2-1; TRBD1 might be the D (8 bases). Trimming removed 6 bases from V and 8 bases from J, with 14 bases in between. There are 13 residues in the CDR3.

The rearrangement joins TRBV2 to TRBJ2-3; D gene unclear. Trimming took off 7 bases at V and 4 bases at J, with 15 bases between the two ends. Germline V gene data show CDR1 as SNHLY and CDR2 as FYNNEI. The CDR3 loop spans 14 amino acids. The CDR3 protein is CASTPNPVADTQYF. CDR3 nucleotides: TGTGCCAGCACCCCGAACCCGGTCGCAGATACGCAGTATTTT.

This clone was seen once. The CDR3 spells CASSHLGDTEAFF. CDR3 nucleotide sequence: TGCGCCAGCAGCCATCTAGGGGACACTGAAGCTTTCTTT. V usage is TRBV4-1 and J usage is TRBJ1-1; D might be TRBD1 (5 bases). Germline CDR1 reads MGHRA; CDR2 reads YSYEKL. V lost 3 bases and J lost 3, with 8 bases in between. The CDR3 contains 13 residues.

This chain connects TRBV19 to TRBJ2-5; D may be TRBD1 (5 bases). This CDR3 spans 14 amino acids. Trimming stripped 5 bases from V and 0 bases from J, with 10 bases between. Germline V gene lookup returns CDR1 LNHDA and CDR2 SQIVND (reference sequence). CDR3 loop: CASSPDRNQETQYF. In DNA form, the CDR3 reads TGTGCCAGTAGTCCTGACAGAAACCAAGAGACCCAGTACTTC.

V and J are TRBV20-1 and TRBJ1-1, with D hard to call. V gave up 5 bases and J gave up 5 bases, with 6 bases separating them. The CDR3 contains 10 residues. The germline CDR1 and CDR2 sequences are DFQATT and SNEGSKA (reference sequence). The CDR3 reads CSAYKTEAFF. DNA for the CDR3: TGCAGTGCTTATAAAACTGAAGCTTTCTTT.

The chain carries TRBV12-3 or TRBV12-4 and TRBJ1-2; no firm D call. The CDR3 is 13 amino acids. The V end lost 6 bases, the J end lost 2 bases, and 10 bases lay between the germline ends. Here the CDR3 reads CASSLLKNYGYTF. CDR3 nucleotides: TGTGCCAGCAGCCTACTAAAGAACTATGGCTACACCTTC.

This chain connects TRBV7-6 to TRBJ2-2; 10 bases match TRBD2. The CDR3 has 17 residues. Germline V lookup: CDR1 SGHVS, CDR2 FNYEAQ. V gave up 2 bases and J gave up 4 bases; unmatched junction bases: 7. CDR3 sequence reads: CASSLPSGGALTGELFF. The CDR3 DNA follows: TGTGCCAGCAGCTTACCAAGCGGGGGGGCTCTCACCGGGGAGCTGTTTTTT.

The chain carries TRBV6-1 and TRBJ1-3; 8 nucleotides line up with TRBD1. Germline lookup yields CDR1 MNHNS and CDR2 SASEGT. The J segment lost 7 bases and the V segment lost 2 bases, leaving 4 bases of the junction unmatched. The CDR3 is made up of 14 amino acids. CDR3 DNA: TGTGCCAGCAGTGAATCAGGGGGCCGGAACACCATATATTTT. This encodes CASSESGGRNTIYF.

The rearrangement uses TRBV7-3 and TRBJ1-2, with D hard to call. The length of the CDR3 is 15 residues. The ends were cut back, 5 bases at V and 0 bases at J, with 13 bases in the middle. In germline, CDR1 is SGHTA, CDR2 FQGTGA. The CDR3 DNA sequence: TGTGCCAGCAGCCCCCCCGGGAAAACTAACTATGGCTACACCTTC. Encoded protein: CASSPPGKTNYGYTF.

This clone turned up a few times. J is TRBJ1-4 and V is TRBV5-1, with D possibly matching TRBD1 (6 bases). CDR1 and CDR2 (germline): SGHRS, YFSETQ. V was clipped by 2 bases and J by 5 bases, with 16 bases between them. This CDR3 has 16 residues. The CDR3 DNA follows: TGCGCCAGCAGCTTAAGGGGGACGACGGAAAATGAAAAACTGTTTTTT. This sequence encodes CASSLRGTTENEKLFF.

The chain uses TRBV11-2 and TRBJ2-7; the match to TRBD1 covers 8 bases. CDR1 and CDR2 from the germline V gene are SGHAT and FQNNGV. This CDR3 contains 14 residues. V trimming: 5 bases; J trimming: 5 bases; junction bases outside the gene matches: 8. CDR3 region: CASSPAPTGDEQYF. The CDR3 coding sequence is TGTGCCAGCAGCCCTGCCCCGACAGGGGACGAGCAGTACTTC.

The chain has TRBV29-1 and TRBJ2-1; 7 bases are a match to TRBD1. The V segment lost 7 bases and the J segment 8 bases; nucleotides outside the gene matches: 17. The CDR3 runs to 15 residues. Germline CDR1 reads SQVTM; CDR2 reads ANQGSEA. The CDR3 nucleotides read TGCAGCGCCAACGAGGGCCAGGGGGTTATGTATGAGCAGTTCTTC. Protein: CSANEGQGVMYEQFF.